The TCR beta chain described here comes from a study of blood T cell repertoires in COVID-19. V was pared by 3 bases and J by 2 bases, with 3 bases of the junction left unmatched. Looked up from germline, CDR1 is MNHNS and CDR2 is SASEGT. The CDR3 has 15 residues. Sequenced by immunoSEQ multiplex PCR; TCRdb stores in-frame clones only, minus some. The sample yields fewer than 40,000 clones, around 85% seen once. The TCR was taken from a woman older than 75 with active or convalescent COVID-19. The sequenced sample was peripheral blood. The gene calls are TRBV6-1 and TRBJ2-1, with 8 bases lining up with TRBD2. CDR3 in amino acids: CASSDEGLAYNEQFF. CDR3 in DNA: TGTGCCAGCAGTGATGAGGGACTAGCCTACAATGAGCAGTTCTTC.